The source of this TCR beta chain is a study of T cells in narcolepsy. Study findings and constraints: Reportedly, autoreactive clonotypes were serially detected in patients' blood but not controls'. No autoreactive T cell clone sequences appeared in some memory CD4+ repertoires.

The CDR3 is 15 residues long. Germline V lookup: CDR1 MRHNA, CDR2 SNTAGT. V was shortened by 0 bases and J by 0 bases, with 7 bases between the two germline ends. The table lists this clone with a count of one. Its antigen is as yet unknown. Assay used: immunoSEQ multiplex PCR; TCRdb lists only in-frame clones, some missing. The repertoire holds 20,000 to 30,000 clones, with 70% to 85% as singletons. J is TRBJ2-3 and V is TRBV6-4, with a tentative D call TRBD2 (5 bases). This TCR was recovered from a human donor with narcolepsy. The sequenced material came from CD45RA- memory CD4+ T cells from PBMCs. CDR3 sequence reads: CASSDSGISTDTQYF. Here the CDR3 DNA reads TGTGCCAGCAGTGACTCCGGGATTAGCACAGATACGCAGTATTTT.